This TCR beta chain was found in a study of T cells after yellow fever vaccination. Study information: It was SMART-Seq v4 Ultra Low Input that prepared the fractions with low cell numbers. General study points: Weaker in magnitude, the secondary response showed a faster peak on day 5 versus 15. It was a small share of clonotypes that appeared in both CD4 and CD8 compartments. Most clones from primary vaccination resurfaced after the booster (about 95% CD4, 88% CD8).

This clonotype was counted many times. Its antigen is unidentified. TCRdb ran MiXCR on the 5' RACE reads and lists one entry per CDR3 protein. Of some 240,000 distinct CDR3 sequences listed, roughly 5% are singletons. This sequence originates from a man in his late teens or twenties who received the YFV17D yellow fever vaccine. The sequenced sample was CD4+ T cells sorted from PBMCs, obtained on the day of the yellow fever booster vaccination.

DNA for the CDR3: TGTGCCACCAGCAGGGGGTTGGGCAATCAGCCCCAGCATTTT. It is translated as CATSRGLGNQPQHF. The chain uses TRBV15 and TRBJ1-5; D not resolved. With 3 bases removed from V and 2 bases from J, the gap between germline ends came to 8 bases. CDR3 size: 14 residues. Per the germline V gene, CDR1 is LNHNV and CDR2 is YYDKDF (reference sequence).